This TCR beta chain was observed in a study of T cell responses to AZD1222 COVID-19 vaccine. Data came from immunoSEQ multiplex PCR; TCRdb stores just in-frame clones and leaves some out. The data show 150,000 to 250,000 clones, 90% to 95% seen once. On this clone: Antigen: not known.

Study-wide results and caveats: Dominant CD4 TCR responses targeted spike regions 160-218 and 743-854. Most donors were white British and more were female, and clonal diversity was possibly underestimated. It was only six AZD1222 recipients who were seropositive at baseline. Repertoires were collected only later (after the peak T cell response had occurred).

Trimming cost V 6 bases and J 4 bases, with 10 bases left between them. CDR3 length: 12 residues. Per the germline V gene, CDR1 is SGHRS and CDR2 is YFSETQ. This sequence originates from an adult who received the AZD1222 COVID-19 vaccine. Here the sequenced sample was peripheral blood, taken 28 days after the second AZD1222 dose. This rearrangement joins TRBV5-1 to TRBJ1-2; D unclear. The CDR3 reads CASTEGAYGYTF. The CDR3 coding sequence is TGCGCCAGCACTGAGGGTGCCTATGGCTACACCTTC.